This T cell receptor beta chain stems from a study of cytomegalovirus exposure and HLA in healthy donors. Study background: Earlier findings included roughly 100 million unique TCR beta sequences obtained from about 180 million T cells.

Germline V CDR1 and CDR2: SQVTM, ANQGSEA. The length of the CDR3 is 14 residues. The ends lost 4 bases at V and 9 bases at J; junction bases unmatched: 9. There are a few counts of this clone. Antigen unknown. Study-wide results and limits: Researchers catalogued approximately 160 TCR beta chains as cytomegalovirus-associated.

With 60 Vbeta and 13 Jbeta primers, the PCR was carried out. TCRdb's copy holds only in-frame clones and misses some; the assay was immunoSEQ multiplex PCR. The repertoire consists of 180,000 or so clones, with about four fifths occurring once and the leading ten covering about 2.2%. The rearrangement uses TRBV29-1 and TRBJ2-4, with 10 bases lining up with TRBD2. Sequencing was done on a sample of PBMCs. This clonotype originated in a woman between 50 and 59 years old in good health and CMV-seronegative. The CDR3 DNA reads TGCAGCGTTGCTAGCGGGAGTGGTCCGGGCATTCAGTACTTC. This gives the protein CSVASGSGPGIQYF.